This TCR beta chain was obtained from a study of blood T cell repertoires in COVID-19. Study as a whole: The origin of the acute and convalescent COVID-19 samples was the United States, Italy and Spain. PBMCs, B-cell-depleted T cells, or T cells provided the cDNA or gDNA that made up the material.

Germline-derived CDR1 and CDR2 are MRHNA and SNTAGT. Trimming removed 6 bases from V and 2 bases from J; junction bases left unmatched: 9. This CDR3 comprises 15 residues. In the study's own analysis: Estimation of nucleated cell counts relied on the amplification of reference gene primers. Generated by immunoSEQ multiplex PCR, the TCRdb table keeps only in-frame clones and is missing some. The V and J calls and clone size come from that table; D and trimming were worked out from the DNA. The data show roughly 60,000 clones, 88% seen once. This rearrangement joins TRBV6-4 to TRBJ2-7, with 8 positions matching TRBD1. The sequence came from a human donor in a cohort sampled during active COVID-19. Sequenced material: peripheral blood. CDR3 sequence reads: CASSFGTGGPYEQYF. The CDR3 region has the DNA TGTGCCAGCAGCTTCGGGACAGGAGGCCCCTACGAGCAGTACTTC.